The sequence of this T cell receptor beta chain was determined in a study of monozygotic twins with inflammatory bowel disease (dated by TCRdb to between 2019 and 2020). About the study as a whole: The complete study included about 30 monozygotic twin pairs: 19 IBD-discordant Danish pairs and nine German pairs, of which four were IBD-concordant and five were IBD-discordant. Disease-associated traits were sought mainly through comparisons between IBD patients and their genetically identical healthy co-twins within discordant pairs. Each individual had, on average, about 151 000 unique TCRalpha sequences and 181 000 unique TCRbeta sequences available for analysis.

The library relied on 5' RACE. For each TCR library, 3,500 to 4,500 ng of total RNA was used. For each sample, cDNA was synthesized in eight separate reactions using SMARTScribe reverse transcriptase. Unique molecular identifiers containing a 6-nucleotide sample barcode were introduced through template switching during cDNA synthesis. TCRalpha and TCRbeta cDNA was amplified in two nested PCRs of 16 and 9 cycles, and bead purification was carried out after each PCR. Before amplification, the cDNA was treated with uracil DNA-glycosylase and purified using the QIAquick PCR purification kit. The second PCR added Illumina TruSeq-compatible adapters along with sample-specific barcodes. TapeStation and Qubit were used to check library quality and concentration, and 5 to 6 ng of each library went into the pool. Sequencing of pooled libraries was carried out on an Illumina HiSeq2500 single-index Rapid Run using 2 x 100 bp reads and custom sequencing primers. Turning to the authors' computational methods: PCR and sequencing errors were corrected by UMI-based consensus assembly using MiGEC version 1.2.6. MiXCR version 2.1.1 handled V(D)J alignment, clonotype assembly and CDR3 extraction. Normalisation of gene usage, clonotype sharing and MAIT/NKT TCR abundance was achieved by analysing the top 1000, 10 000 and 20 000 clonotypes per sample. After downsampling to 27 000 UMIs, diversity was calculated as the inverse Simpson index using the vegan R package. Paired Mann-Whitney U tests were applied to discordant twin pairs, and Benjamini-Hochberg correction was used for multiple testing. TCRdb reprocessed the reads and provides one entry for every CDR3 protein sequence; no DNA is given. The V and J calls here are based on TCRdb, not the publication. This sample's records show over 200,000 distinct CDR3 sequences. Clones ranked in the top ten supply more than 7.5% of the sample.

General study outcomes and caveats: The analysis was unable to tell apart different T cell subtypes. Repertoire similarity did not differ between concordant and discordant twins, which could be due to limited statistical power. Fewer clonotypes were shared with other individuals by IBD patients than by healthy twins, most markedly in patients showing signs of disease activity. TCRbeta repertoire diversity, by inverse Simpson index, was decreased in IBD patients compared with their healthy co-twins. The results gave no support for a single strong signal or clonotype linked to IBD. Background noise and inter-individual variability may have been introduced into the repertoires by the differing immunosuppressive treatments among patients.

About this clonotype itself: The specificity of this receptor is unknown.

From each donor, a roughly 2.3 ml peripheral blood sample was collected into PAXgene tubes and stored at -80 degrees C. Without any T cell sorting, total RNA was extracted from whole blood using the PAXgene blood miRNA kit on an automated QIAcube. Peripheral blood from monozygotic twin pairs concordant or discordant for inflammatory bowel disease was subjected to deep TCRalpha and TCRbeta repertoire profiling with unique molecular barcoding. Smoking habits were recorded for all twin pairs, and each individual was classified as a current, former or never smoker. From the germline V gene (reference sequence), CDR1 is DFQATT and CDR2 is SNEGSKA. The CDR3 goes from the cysteine to the phenylalanine over 14 residues. The protein alone is recorded here.

The chain employs TRBV20-1 and TRBJ2-1. The receptor was derived from a human donor with ulcerative colitis or Crohn's disease, or a healthy co-twin of an affected twin (not recorded which). The sequenced sample was blood. CDR3 loop: CSARDWQLLDEQFF.